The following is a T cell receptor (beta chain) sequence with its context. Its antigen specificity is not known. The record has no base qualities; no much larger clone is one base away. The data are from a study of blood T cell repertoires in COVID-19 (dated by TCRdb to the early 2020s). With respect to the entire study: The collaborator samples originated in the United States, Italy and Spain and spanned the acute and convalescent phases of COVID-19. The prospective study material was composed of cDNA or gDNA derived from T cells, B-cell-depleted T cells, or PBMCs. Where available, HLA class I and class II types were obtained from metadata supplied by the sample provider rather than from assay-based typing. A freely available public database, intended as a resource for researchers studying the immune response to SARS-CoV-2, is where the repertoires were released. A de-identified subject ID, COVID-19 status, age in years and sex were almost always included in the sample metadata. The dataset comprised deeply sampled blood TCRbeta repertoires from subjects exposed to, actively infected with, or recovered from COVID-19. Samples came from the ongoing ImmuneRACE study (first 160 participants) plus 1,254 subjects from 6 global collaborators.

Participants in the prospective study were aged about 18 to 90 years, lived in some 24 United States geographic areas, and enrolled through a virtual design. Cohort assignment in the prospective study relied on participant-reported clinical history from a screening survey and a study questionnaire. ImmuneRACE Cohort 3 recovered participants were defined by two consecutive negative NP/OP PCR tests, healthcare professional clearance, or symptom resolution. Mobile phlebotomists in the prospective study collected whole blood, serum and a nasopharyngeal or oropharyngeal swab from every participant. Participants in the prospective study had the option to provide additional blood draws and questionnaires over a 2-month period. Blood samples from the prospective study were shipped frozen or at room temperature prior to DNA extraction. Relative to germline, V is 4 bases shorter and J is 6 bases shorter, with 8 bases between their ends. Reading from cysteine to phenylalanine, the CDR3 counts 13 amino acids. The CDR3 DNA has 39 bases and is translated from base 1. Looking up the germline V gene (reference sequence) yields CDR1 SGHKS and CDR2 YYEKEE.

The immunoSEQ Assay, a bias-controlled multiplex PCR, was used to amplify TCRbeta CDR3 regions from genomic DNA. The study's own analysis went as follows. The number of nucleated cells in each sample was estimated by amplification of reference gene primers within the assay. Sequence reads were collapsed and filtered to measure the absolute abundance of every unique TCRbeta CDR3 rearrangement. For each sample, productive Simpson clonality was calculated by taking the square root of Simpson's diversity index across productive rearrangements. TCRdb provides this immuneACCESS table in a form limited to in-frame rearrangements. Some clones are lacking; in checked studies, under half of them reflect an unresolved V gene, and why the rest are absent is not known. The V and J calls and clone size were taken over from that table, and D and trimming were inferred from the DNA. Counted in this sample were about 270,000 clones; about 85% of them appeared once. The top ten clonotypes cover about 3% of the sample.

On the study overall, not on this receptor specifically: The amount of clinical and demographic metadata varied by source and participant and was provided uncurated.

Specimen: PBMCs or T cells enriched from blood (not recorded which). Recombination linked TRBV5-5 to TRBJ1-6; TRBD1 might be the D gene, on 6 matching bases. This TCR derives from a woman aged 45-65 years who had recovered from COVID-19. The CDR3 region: CASSPRGNSPLHF. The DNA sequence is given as TGTGCCAGCAGCCCCAGGGGTAATTCACCCCTCCACTTT. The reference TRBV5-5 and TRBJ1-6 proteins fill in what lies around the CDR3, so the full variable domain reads DAGVTQSPTHLIKTRGQQVTLRCSPISGHKSVSWYQQVLGQGPQFIFQYYEKEERGRGNFPDRFSARQFPNYSSELNVNALLLGDSALYLCASSPRGNSPLHFGNGTRLTVT.